A selection of T cell receptor beta chains follows, all from one sample in a study of T cell repertoires in cytomegalovirus infection. Using its own MiXCR run on the reads, TCRdb lists one record per CDR3 protein. The table records about 320,000 distinct CDR3 sequences, over 7.5% of them present only once. The sequencing sample was made of PBMCs. The receptor source for this set is a human donor in good health (CMV status not recorded). Some clones in this sample may be carry-over from other donors' samples. Both conserved end residues are part of each CDR3. A D gene is named only where the DNA matches it firmly. Some rows mark clone size as missing; the rest say once, few, many or name a class of expanded clone.

D gene	V gene	clone size	J gene	CDR3 protein	CDR3 DNA
.	TRBV4-2	few	TRBJ1-4	CASSQDRPNEKLFF	TGTGCCAGCAGCCAAGATAGGCCTAATGAAAAACTGTTTTTT
.	TRBV6-1	many	TRBJ2-5	CASSSRLRGYQETQYF	TGTGCCAGCAGTTCCCGACTGAGGGGGTACCAAGAGACCCAGTACTTC
TRBD1	TRBV12-3/TRBV12-4	few	TRBJ2-5	CASSSQDRGQETQYF	TGTGCCAGCAGTTCACAGGACAGGGGGCAGGAGACCCAGTACTTC
TRBD1	TRBV18	.	TRBJ1-2	CASSPPTGEYGYTF	TGTGCCAGCTCACCACCGACAGGGGAATATGGCTACACCTTC
.	TRBV7-9	many	TRBJ1-2	CASSFDEGYTF	TGTGCCAGCAGCTTTGACGAGGGCTACACCTTC
.	TRBV25-1	many	TRBJ2-7	CASSDPEEEQYF	TGTGCCAGCAGTGATCCGGAGGAGGAGCAGTACTTC
TRBD2	TRBV6-5	many	TRBJ2-7	CASSYSGRGSYEQYF	TGTGCCAGCAGTTACTCCGGGAGGGGGTCCTACGAGCAGTACTTC
.	TRBV6-2/TRBV6-3	few	TRBJ1-2	CASSYKRTDGYTF	TGTGCCAGCAGTTATAAACGTACGGATGGCTACACCTTC
.	TRBV2	.	TRBJ2-2	CASGGANTGELFF	TGTGCCAGCGGAGGGGCGAACACCGGGGAGCTGTTTTTT
.	TRBV20-1	.	TRBJ1-1	CSAKGHLNTEAFF	TGCAGTGCTAAGGGACATCTGAACACTGAAGCTTTCTTT
.	TRBV5-1	.	TRBJ1-4	CASSPVMGSATNEKPFF	TGCGCCAGCAGCCCCGTGATGGGCAGCGCAACTAATGAAAAACCGTTTTTT
TRBD2	TRBV7-2	.	TRBJ2-1	CASSYGGTSGRAGNEQIF	TGTGCCAGCAGTTACGGGGGTACTAGCGGGAGGGCCGGGAATGAGCAGATCTTC
.	TRBV25-1	.	TRBJ1-1	CASSEPKQGGSYTEAFF	TGTGCCAGCAGTGAGCCAAAACAGGGCGGGTCGTACACTGAAGCTTTCTTT
.	TRBV7-2	many	TRBJ2-2	CASSYQLVTNTGELFF	TGTGCCAGCAGCTACCAACTAGTTACCAACACCGGGGAGCTGTTTTTT
.	TRBV7-9	many	TRBJ2-5	CASSTPGTSRGQETQYF	TGTGCCAGCAGCACGCCGGGGACCTCCAGGGGTCAAGAGACCCAGTACTTC
TRBD2	TRBV7-2	many	TRBJ2-1	CASSFMWLAGVSSYNEQFF	TGTGCCAGCAGCTTTATGTGGCTAGCGGGAGTCAGCTCCTACAATGAGCAGTTCTTC
TRBD2	TRBV11-2	.	TRBJ2-1	CASSRTSAYTNEQFF	TGTGCCAGCAGCCGGACTAGCGCATACACCAATGAGCAGTTCTTC
.	TRBV12-3/TRBV12-4	.	TRBJ2-5	CASSSFRGETQYF	TGTGCCAGCAGCTCCTTCAGGGGAGAGACCCAGTACTTC
TRBD1	TRBV20-1	many	TRBJ1-5	CSASRWGDRGEYSNQPQHF	TGCAGTGCTAGTCGCTGGGGGGACAGGGGGGAATATAGCAATCAGCCCCAGCATTTT
TRBD1	TRBV7-2	many	TRBJ2-3	CASSLDRGVPDTQYF	TGTGCCAGCAGCTTGGACAGGGGTGTCCCAGATACGCAGTATTTT
.	TRBV7-6	many	TRBJ2-1	CASTPKLANNEQFF	TGTGCCAGCACCCCTAAGTTGGCCAACAATGAGCAGTTCTTC
.	TRBV6-6	.	TRBJ2-3	CASSYSFWTDTQYF	TGTGCCAGCAGTTACTCGTTTTGGACAGATACGCAGTATTTT
TRBD1	TRBV7-2	many	TRBJ1-5	CASSSRTGSQFNQPQHF	TGTGCCAGCAGCTCCAGGACAGGGTCTCAATTCAATCAGCCCCAGCATTTT
.	TRBV20-1	many	TRBJ1-2	CSARLSGTNDYGYTF	TGCAGTGCTAGGCTCTCAGGGACAAACGACTATGGCTACACCTTC
.	TRBV7-2	many	TRBJ2-1	CASSSPGSSYNEQFF	TGTGCCAGCAGCTCTCCGGGAAGCTCCTACAATGAGCAGTTCTTC
TRBD1	TRBV7-2	.	TRBJ2-2	CASSLVGQGIAGELFF	TGTGCCAGCAGCTTAGTTGGACAGGGTATCGCCGGGGAGCTGTTTTTT
TRBD1	TRBV7-2	many	TRBJ1-6	CASSLMGTAGGNSPLHF	TGTGCCAGCAGCTTAATGGGGACGGCAGGGGGCAATTCACCCCTCCACTTT
.	TRBV20-1	many	TRBJ2-5	CGFWLGVVETQYF	TGCGGGTTCTGGCTAGGGGTAGTAGAGACCCAGTACTTC
.	TRBV7-9	few	TRBJ2-1	CASSPGLRIHNEQFF	TGTGCCAGCAGCCCCGGACTGCGGATACACAATGAGCAGTTCTTC
.	TRBV4-1	.	TRBJ1-4	CASSQPAGGEKLFF	TGCGCCAGCAGCCAACCGGCGGGAGGTGAAAAACTGTTTTTT
.	TRBV30	.	TRBJ1-2	CAWSLGTFGHGYTF	TGTGCCTGGAGCCTCGGTACCTTCGGGCATGGCTACACCTTC
TRBD1	TRBV7-2	many	TRBJ2-1	CASSFYRGADEQFF	TGTGCCAGCAGTTTCTACAGGGGCGCCGATGAGCAGTTCTTC
.	TRBV3-1	.	TRBJ2-4	CASSQEPKNIQYF	TGTGCCAGCAGCCAAGAACCCAAAAACATTCAGTACTTC
TRBD1	TRBV4-3	.	TRBJ2-5	CASSQDGTDQETQYF	TGCGCCAGCAGCCAAGATGGGACAGACCAAGAGACCCAGTACTTC
TRBD1	TRBV27	few	TRBJ2-7	CASSPRQGGAYEQYF	TGTGCCAGCAGTCCTAGACAGGGTGGTGCCTACGAGCAGTACTTC
TRBD1	TRBV27	few	TRBJ2-3	CASRQGVTDTQYF	TGTGCCAGTAGACAGGGGGTCACAGATACGCAGTATTTT
.	TRBV12-3/TRBV12-4	.	TRBJ1-2	CASSLAGPNYGYTF	TGTGCCAGCAGTTTAGCAGGGCCTAACTATGGCTACACCTTC
.	TRBV7-2	many	TRBJ2-3	CASSLDGARGTDTQYF	TGTGCCAGCAGCTTAGACGGGGCTAGAGGCACAGATACGCAGTATTTT
TRBD1	TRBV7-9	many	TRBJ2-5	CASSFADRGLHETQYF	TGTGCCAGCAGCTTCGCGGACAGGGGGCTTCATGAGACCCAGTACTTC
TRBD1	TRBV7-7	.	TRBJ2-7	CASSRGQGIGEQYF	TGTGCCAGCAGCCGGGGACAGGGGATAGGGGAGCAGTACTTC
TRBD1	TRBV7-2	many	TRBJ1-5	CASSLVRGQGNQPQHF	TGTGCCAGCAGCTTAGTCAGGGGGCAGGGCAATCAGCCCCAGCATTTT
.	TRBV27	many	TRBJ1-2	CASSYSPGSYGYTF	TGTGCCAGCAGTTACTCCCCAGGGAGCTATGGCTACACCTTC
.	TRBV7-2	medium-sized	TRBJ2-3	CASSLRPQGADTQYF	TGTGCCAGCAGCTTACGGCCACAGGGCGCAGATACGCAGTATTTT
.	TRBV10-3	many	TRBJ1-5	CAISRRTDRQPQHF	TGTGCCATCAGCCGTCGCACAGACCGCCAGCCCCAGCATTTT
.	TRBV19	many	TRBJ2-7	CASSGGDSYEQYF	TGTGCCAGTTCTGGGGGAGACTCCTACGAGCAGTACTTC
.	TRBV12-3/TRBV12-4	.	TRBJ2-5	CASTPRGAKGETQYF	TGTGCCAGCACCCCTAGAGGAGCCAAGGGGGAGACCCAGTACTTC
.	TRBV7-2	few	TRBJ1-3	CASSLDGSGNTIYF	TGTGCCAGCAGCTTAGACGGCTCTGGAAACACCATATATTTT
.	TRBV12-3/TRBV12-4	many	TRBJ2-7	CASRIGAGVAYEQYF	TGTGCCAGCAGGATAGGGGCAGGGGTCGCCTACGAGCAGTACTTC
.	TRBV24-1	few	TRBJ2-5	CATSDLPALQGASRVRQETQYF	TGTGCCACCAGTGATTTGCCGGCTTTGCAAGGGGCCAGTCGGGTTCGACAAGAGACCCAGTACTTC
.	TRBV7-9	.	TRBJ2-3	CASSPPLAARDTQYF	TGTGCCAGCAGCCCCCCCCTGGCGGCGAGGGATACGCAGTATTTT
TRBD2	TRBV7-2	many	TRBJ2-3	CASSLASGRKTDTQYF	TGTGCCAGCAGCTTAGCTAGCGGGAGAAAAACAGATACGCAGTATTTT
.	TRBV11-2	many	TRBJ2-1	CASTHGGDISYNEQFF	TGTGCCAGCACCCATGGGGGAGACATCTCCTACAATGAGCAGTTCTTC
.	TRBV14	.	TRBJ1-4	CASSQRQGTNEKLFF	TGTGCCAGCAGCCAGCGGCAGGGTACTAATGAAAAACTGTTTTTT
.	TRBV2	few	TRBJ1-5	CASIQQGLSNQPQHF	TGTGCCAGCATCCAGCAGGGTTTGAGCAATCAGCCCCAGCATTTT
.	TRBV2	few	TRBJ2-5	CASSERRRAQETQYF	TGTGCCAGCAGTGAACGGCGCAGGGCCCAAGAGACCCAGTACTTC
.	TRBV28	.	TRBJ2-5	CASSHTGPPETQYF	TGTGCCAGTAGCCACACCGGGCCTCCCGAGACCCAGTACTTC